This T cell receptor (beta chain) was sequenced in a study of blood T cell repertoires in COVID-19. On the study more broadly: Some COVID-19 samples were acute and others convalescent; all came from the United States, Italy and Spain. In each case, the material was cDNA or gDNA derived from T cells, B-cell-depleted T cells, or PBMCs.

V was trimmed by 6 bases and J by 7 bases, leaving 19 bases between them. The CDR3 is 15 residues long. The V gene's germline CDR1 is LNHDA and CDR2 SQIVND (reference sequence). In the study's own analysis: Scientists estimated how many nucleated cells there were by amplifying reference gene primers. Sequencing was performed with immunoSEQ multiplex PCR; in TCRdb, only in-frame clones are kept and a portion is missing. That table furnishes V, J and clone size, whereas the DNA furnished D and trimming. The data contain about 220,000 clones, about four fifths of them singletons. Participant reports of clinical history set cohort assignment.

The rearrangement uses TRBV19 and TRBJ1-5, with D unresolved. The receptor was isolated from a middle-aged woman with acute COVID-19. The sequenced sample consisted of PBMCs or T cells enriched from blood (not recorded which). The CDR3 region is CASSLLRRGDQPQHF. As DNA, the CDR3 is TGTGCCAGTAGCCTATTACGGCGGGGAGACCAGCCCCAGCATTTT.